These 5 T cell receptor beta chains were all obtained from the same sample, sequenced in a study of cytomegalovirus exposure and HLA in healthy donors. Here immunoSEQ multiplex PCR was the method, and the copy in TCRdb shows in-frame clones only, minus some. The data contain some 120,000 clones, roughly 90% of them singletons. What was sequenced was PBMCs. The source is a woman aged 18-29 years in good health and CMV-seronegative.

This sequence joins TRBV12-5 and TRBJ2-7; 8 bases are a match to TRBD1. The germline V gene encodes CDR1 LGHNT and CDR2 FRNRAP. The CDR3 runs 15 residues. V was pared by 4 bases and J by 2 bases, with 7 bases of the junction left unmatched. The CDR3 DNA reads TGTGCTAGTGGTTCTCGCGGGACAGGCCCCTACGAGCAGTACTTC. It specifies CASGSRGTGPYEQYF. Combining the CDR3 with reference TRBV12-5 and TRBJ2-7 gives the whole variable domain DARVTQTPRHKVTEMGQEVTMRCQPILGHNTVFWYRQTMMQGLELLAYFRNRAPLDDSGMPKDRFSAEMPDATLATLKIQPSEPRDSAVYFCASGSRGTGPYEQYFGPGTRLTVT.

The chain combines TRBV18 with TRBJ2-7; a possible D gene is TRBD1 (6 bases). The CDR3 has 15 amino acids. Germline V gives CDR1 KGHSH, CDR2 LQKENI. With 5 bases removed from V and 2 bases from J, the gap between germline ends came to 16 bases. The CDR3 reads CASSIETGPTYEQYF. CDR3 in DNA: TGTGCCAGCTCAATTGAGACAGGACCTACCTACGAGCAGTACTTC.

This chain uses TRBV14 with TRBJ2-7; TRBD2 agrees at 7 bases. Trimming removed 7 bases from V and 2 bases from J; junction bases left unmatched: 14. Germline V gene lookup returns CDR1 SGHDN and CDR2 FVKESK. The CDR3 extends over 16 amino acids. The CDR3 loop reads CASKSRVAGEAYEQYF. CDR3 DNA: TGTGCCAGCAAGAGCAGGGTGGCGGGAGAAGCCTACGAGCAGTACTTC.

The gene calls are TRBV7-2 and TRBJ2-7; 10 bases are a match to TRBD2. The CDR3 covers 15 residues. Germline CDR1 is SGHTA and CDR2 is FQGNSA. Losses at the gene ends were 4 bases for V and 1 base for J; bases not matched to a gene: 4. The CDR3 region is CASSSSGGGSYEQYF. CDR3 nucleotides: TGTGCCAGCAGCTCAAGCGGGGGGGGATCCTACGAGCAGTACTTC.

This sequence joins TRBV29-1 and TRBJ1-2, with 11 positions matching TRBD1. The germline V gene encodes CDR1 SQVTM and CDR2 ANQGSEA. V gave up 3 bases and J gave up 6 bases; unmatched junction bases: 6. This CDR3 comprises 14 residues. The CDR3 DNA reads TGCAGCGTTGAGGGGACAGGGGGATTTCATGGCTACACCTTC. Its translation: CSVEGTGGFHGYTF. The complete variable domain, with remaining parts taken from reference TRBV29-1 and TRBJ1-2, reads SAVISQKPSRDICQRGTSLTIQCQVDSQVTMMFWYRQQPGQSLTLIATANQGSEATYESGFVIDKFPISRPNLTFSTLTVSNMSPEDSSIYLCSVEGTGGFHGYTFGSGTRLTVV.